This T cell receptor (beta chain) was found in a study of response to subunit inactivated influenza vaccine. Study results and limitations: That few new T cells are recruited by each seasonal influenza vaccination was the authors' suggestion.

This clonotype was counted between two and nine times. The target antigen is unknown. The CDR3 has 13 amino acids. Per the germline V gene, CDR1 is DFQATT and CDR2 is SNEGSKA (reference sequence). With 2 bases clipped from V and 7 bases from J, the junction kept 4 bases outside the gene matches. TCRdb re-derived calls from the RT-PCR reads in MiXCR, one entry per CDR3 protein. The table lists approximately 530,000 distinct CDR3 sequences, 6.5% to 8% of them singletons. This sequence joins TRBV20-1 and TRBJ2-3, with TRBD2 matching over 9 bases. The sample was PBMCs from blood, taken about 24 months after vaccination. This TCR was sampled from a man between 50 and 75 years old who received an inactivated influenza vaccine. CDR3 residues: CSARKRGVYTQYF. CDR3 DNA sequence: TGCAGTGCTAGAAAGCGGGGGGTGTATACGCAGTATTTT.